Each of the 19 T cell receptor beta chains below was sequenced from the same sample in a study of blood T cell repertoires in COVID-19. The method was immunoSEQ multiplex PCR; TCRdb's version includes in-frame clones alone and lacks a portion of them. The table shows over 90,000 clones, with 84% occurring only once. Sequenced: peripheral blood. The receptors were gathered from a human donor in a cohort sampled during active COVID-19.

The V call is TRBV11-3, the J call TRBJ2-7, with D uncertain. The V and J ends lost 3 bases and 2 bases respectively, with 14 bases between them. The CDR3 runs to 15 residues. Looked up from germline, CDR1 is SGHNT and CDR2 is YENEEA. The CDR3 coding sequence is TGTGCCAGCAGCTTTTTGAACACAACGACCTACGAGCAGTACTTC. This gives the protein CASSFLNTTTYEQYF.

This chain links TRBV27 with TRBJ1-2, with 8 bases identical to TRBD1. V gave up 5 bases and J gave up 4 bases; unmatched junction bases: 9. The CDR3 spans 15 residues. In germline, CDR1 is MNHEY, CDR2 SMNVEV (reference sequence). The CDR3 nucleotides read TGTGCCAGCAGTCAGACAGGGGAAGGCGGCTATGGCTACACCTTC. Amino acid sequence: CASSQTGEGGYGYTF.

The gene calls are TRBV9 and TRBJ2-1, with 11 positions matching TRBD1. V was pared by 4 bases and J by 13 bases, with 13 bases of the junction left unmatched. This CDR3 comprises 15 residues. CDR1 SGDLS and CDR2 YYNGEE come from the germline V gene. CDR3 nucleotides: TGTGCCAGCAGCCTCCGGACAGGGGGCTATTCTCAACAGTTCTTC. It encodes CASSLRTGGYSQQFF.

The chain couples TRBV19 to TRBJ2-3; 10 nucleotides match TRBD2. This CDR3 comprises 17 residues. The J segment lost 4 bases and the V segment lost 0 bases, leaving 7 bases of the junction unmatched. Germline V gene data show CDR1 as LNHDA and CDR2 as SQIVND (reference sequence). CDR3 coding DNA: TGTGCCAGTAGTATAGAGCCAGCGGGGGGGTTCGCAGATACGCAGTATTTT. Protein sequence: CASSIEPAGGFADTQYF.

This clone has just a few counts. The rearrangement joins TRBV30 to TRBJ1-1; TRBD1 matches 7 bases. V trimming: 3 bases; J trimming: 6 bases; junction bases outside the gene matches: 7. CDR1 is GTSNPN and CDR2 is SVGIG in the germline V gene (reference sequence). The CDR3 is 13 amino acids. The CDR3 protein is CAWSPGTAAEAFF. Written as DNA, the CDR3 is TGTGCCTGGAGCCCAGGGACAGCCGCTGAAGCTTTCTTT.

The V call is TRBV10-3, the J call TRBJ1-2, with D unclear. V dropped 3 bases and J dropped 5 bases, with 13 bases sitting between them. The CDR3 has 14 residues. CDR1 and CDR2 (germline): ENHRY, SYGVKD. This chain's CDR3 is CAISDWSSKYGYTF. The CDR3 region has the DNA TGTGCCATCAGTGATTGGAGCAGTAAATATGGCTACACCTTC.

In nucleotides, the CDR3 is TGCGCCAGCAGCGCGGGGGACGCAATAAACTACGAGCAGTACTTC. Translated: CASSAGDAINYEQYF. This sequence joins TRBV5-1 and TRBJ2-7; 7 bases agree with TRBD2. CDR3 size: 15 residues. From germline, CDR1 is SGHRS and CDR2 YFSETQ. J gave up 3 bases and V 4 bases, and 10 bases lay outside the gene matches.

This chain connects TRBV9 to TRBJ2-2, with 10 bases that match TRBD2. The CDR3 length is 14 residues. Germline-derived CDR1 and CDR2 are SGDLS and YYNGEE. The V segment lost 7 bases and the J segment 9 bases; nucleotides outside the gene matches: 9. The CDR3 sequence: CASSTSGEVRELFF. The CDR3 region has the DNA TGTGCCAGCTCCACTAGCGGGGAGGTCCGGGAGCTGTTTTTT.

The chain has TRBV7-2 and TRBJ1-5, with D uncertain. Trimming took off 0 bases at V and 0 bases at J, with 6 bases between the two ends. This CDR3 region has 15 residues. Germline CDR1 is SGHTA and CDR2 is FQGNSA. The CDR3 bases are TGTGCCAGCAGCTTAGCTCCGTATAGCAATCAGCCCCAGCATTTT. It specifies CASSLAPYSNQPQHF.

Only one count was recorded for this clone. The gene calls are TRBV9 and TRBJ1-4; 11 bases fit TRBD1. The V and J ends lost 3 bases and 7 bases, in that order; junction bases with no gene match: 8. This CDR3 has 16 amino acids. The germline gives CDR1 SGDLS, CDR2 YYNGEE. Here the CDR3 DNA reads TGTGCCAGCAGCGCGTACCGGGACAGGGGGAGTGAAAAACTGTTTTTT. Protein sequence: CASSAYRDRGSEKLFF. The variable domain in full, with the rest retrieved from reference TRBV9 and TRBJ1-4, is DSGVTQTPKHLITATGQRVTLRCSPRSGDLSVYWYQQSLDQGLQFLIQYYNGEERAKGNILERFSAQQFPDLHSELNLSSLELGDSALYFCASSAYRDRGSEKLFFGSGTQLSVL.

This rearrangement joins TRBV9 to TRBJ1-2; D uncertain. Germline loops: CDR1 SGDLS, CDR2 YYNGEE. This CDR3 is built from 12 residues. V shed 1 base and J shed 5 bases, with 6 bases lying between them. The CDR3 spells CASSVSGYGYTF. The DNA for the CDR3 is TGTGCCAGCAGCGTATCGGGGTATGGCTACACCTTC.

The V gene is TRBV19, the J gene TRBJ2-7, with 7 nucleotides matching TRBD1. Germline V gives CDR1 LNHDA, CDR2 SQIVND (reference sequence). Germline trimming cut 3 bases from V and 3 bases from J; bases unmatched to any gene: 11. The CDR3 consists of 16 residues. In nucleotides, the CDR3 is TGTGCCAGTAGTATCCGGACAGGAACGGGCATCTACGAGCAGTACTTC. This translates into CASSIRTGTGIYEQYF.

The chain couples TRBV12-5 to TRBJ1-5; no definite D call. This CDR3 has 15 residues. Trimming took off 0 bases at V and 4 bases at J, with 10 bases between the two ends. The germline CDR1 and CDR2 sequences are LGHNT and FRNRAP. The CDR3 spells CASGLVESGNQPQHF. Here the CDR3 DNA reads TGTGCTAGTGGTTTGGTAGAGTCGGGGAATCAGCCCCAGCATTTT.

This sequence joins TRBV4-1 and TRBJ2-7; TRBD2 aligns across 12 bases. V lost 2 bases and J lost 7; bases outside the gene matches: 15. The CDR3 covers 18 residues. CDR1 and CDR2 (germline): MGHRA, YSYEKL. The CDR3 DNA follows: TGCGCCAGCAGCCAAATGGCGACTAGCGGGGGCCCCGGGTGGGAGCAGTACTTC. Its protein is CASSQMATSGGPGWEQYF.

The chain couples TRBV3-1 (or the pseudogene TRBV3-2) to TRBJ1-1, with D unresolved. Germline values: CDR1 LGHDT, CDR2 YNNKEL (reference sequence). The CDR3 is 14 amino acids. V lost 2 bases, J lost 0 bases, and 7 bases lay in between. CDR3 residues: CASSQREMNTEAFF. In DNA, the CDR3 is TGTGCCAGCAGCCAACGGGAAATGAACACTGAAGCTTTCTTT.

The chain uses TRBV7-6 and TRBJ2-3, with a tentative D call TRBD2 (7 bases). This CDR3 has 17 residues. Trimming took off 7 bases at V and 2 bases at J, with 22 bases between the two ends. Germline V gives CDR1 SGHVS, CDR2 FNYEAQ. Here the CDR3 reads CASTPGQGTTPTDTQYF. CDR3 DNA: TGTGCCAGCACCCCTGGTCAGGGGACTACCCCCACAGATACGCAGTATTTT.

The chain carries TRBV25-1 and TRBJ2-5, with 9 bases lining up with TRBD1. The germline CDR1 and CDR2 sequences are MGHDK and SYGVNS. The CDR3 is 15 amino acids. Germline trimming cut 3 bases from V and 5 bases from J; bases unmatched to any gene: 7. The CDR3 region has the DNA TGTGCCAGCAGTGATGGGACAGGGAGGGGGGAGACCCAGTACTTC. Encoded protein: CASSDGTGRGETQYF.

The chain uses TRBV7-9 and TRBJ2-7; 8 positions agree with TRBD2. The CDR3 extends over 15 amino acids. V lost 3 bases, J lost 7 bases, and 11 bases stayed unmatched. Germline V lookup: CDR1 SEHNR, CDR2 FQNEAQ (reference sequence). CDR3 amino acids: CASSFSERGRGEQYF. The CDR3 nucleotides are TGTGCCAGCAGCTTTAGCGAGCGGGGGCGAGGGGAGCAGTACTTC.

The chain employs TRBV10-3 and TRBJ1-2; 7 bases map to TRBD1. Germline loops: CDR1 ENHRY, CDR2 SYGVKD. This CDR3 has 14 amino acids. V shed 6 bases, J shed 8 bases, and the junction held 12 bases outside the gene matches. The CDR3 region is CAIRGSLTGEGYTF. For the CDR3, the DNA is TGTGCCATCAGGGGGAGCCTTACAGGGGAGGGCTACACCTTC.